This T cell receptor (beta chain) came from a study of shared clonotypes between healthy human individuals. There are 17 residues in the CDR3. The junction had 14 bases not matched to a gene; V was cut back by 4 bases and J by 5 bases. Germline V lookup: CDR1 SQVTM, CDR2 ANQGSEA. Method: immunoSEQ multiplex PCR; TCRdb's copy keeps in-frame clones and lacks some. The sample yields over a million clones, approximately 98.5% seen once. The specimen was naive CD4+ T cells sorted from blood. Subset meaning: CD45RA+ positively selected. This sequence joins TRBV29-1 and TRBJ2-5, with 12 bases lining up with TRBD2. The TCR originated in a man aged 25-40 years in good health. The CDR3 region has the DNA TGCAGCGTTGGGCCCGCAGTGACTAGCGGGAGAGGGGAGACCCAGTACTTC. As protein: CSVGPAVTSGRGETQYF.